The table lists the clone carrying this TCR beta chain with many counts. Its antigen is undetermined. The ends were cut back, 0 bases at V and 8 bases at J, with 12 bases in the middle. Germline V gene data show CDR1 as MNHNY and CDR2 as SVGAGI (reference sequence). This CDR3 region has 14 residues. The data derive from a study of Graves' ophthalmopathy and Graves' hyperthyroidism. Study background: Peripheral blood sampling occurred at initial diagnosis, before any treatment.

Study results and caveats: Blood contained most expanded thyroid clonotypes exceeding 0.001 frequency.

No donor had other autoimmune disease, uncontrolled infection, pregnancy or lactation. The PBMCs used were ones drawn from approximately 10 ml of fresh peripheral blood. As the template, RNA transcripts were used to amplify TCR beta CDR3 regions. Amplification began with first-round RT-PCR using HTBI primers, then second-round multiplex PCR was performed. One entry per CDR3 protein, called by TCRdb with MiXCR from the multiplex PCR reads. The sample lists about 420,000 distinct CDR3 sequences, more than 20% occurring once. This sequence joins TRBV6-6 and TRBJ2-3; D is uncertain. The receptor's source is a woman younger than 35 with stable Graves' hyperthyroidism. The source material was peripheral blood. CDR3 in amino acids: CASSYSGRYGTQYF. The DNA of the CDR3 is TGTGCCAGCAGTTACTCCGGCCGATATGGTACGCAGTATTTT.